Reported below is one T cell receptor (beta chain). Its antigen is not known. The sample belongs to a study of shared clonotypes between healthy human individuals. Overall study: Aged between 18 and 49, the donors were a couple of women and three men.

Assay execution proceeded at the deep level. The data were produced by immunoSEQ multiplex PCR, yet TCRdb's version contains in-frame clones alone and is incomplete. The profile shows about 320,000 clones, around 86% of them singletons. Study findings and constraints: All-four-donor shared clonotypes had higher generation probabilities than non-shared clonotypes did. Naive subsets usually exceeded memory subsets in estimated richness.

From germline, CDR1 is SGHDT and CDR2 YYEEEE. CDR3 length: 14 residues. Trimming at V came to 5 bases and at J to 7 bases, leaving 8 bases not matched to a gene. Material for sequencing was memory CD8+ T cells sorted from blood. The subset was: CD45RO+ cells pooled with CCR7-negative TemRA cells. The origin of this receptor is a man between 18 and 35 years old in good health. The chain is built from TRBV5-6 and TRBJ2-2, with TRBD2 matching over 7 bases. The CDR3 loop reads CASSLSGVDGELFF. The CDR3 bases are TGTGCCAGCAGTCTCAGCGGGGTGGACGGGGAGCTGTTTTTT.